A single T cell receptor (beta chain) is shown here with its context. The target antigen is unknown. Trimming stripped 10 bases from V and 0 bases from J, with 18 bases between. This CDR3 is 16 amino acids long. Germline values: CDR1 KGHDR, CDR2 SFDVKD. These data are taken from a study of T cell responses to AZD1222 COVID-19 vaccine. Study-level information: Both about-4-week and about-12-week second-dose recipients were combined. Study outcomes and limitations: Donors, mostly white British, included more females; clonal diversity was possibly underestimated. Just a handful of AZD1222 recipients tested seropositive at baseline.

Profiling relied on immunoSEQ multiplex PCR, and the TCRdb table lists in-frame clones only, not all of them. The sample lists 100,000 to 150,000 clones, around 92% occurring once. This chain connects TRBV24-1 to TRBJ1-5; D possibly corresponds to TRBD1 (5 bases). Sequences were derived from peripheral blood, sampled on day 0 of AZD1222 vaccination. This clonotype was obtained from an adult in good health. The CDR3: CATAPRAGYSNQPQHF. The CDR3 nucleotides read TGTGCCACGGCCCCGCGGGCAGGGTATAGCAATCAGCCCCAGCATTTT.